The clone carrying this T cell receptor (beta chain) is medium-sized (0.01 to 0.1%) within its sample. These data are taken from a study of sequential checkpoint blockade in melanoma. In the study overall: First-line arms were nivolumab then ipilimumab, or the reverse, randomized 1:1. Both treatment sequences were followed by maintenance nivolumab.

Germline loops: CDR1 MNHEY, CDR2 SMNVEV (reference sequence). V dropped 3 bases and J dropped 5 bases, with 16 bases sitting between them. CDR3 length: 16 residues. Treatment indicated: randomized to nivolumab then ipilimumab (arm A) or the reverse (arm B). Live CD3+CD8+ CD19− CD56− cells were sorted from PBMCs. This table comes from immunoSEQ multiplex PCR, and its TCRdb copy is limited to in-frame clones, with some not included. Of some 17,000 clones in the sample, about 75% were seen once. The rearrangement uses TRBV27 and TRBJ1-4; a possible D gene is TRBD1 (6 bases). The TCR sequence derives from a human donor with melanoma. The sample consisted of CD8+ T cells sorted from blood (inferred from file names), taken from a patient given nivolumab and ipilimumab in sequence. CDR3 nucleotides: TGTGCCAGCAGTTTTGAACCGACAGGACGCAATGAAAAACTGTTTTTT. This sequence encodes CASSFEPTGRNEKLFF.